These 20 T cell receptor beta chains originate from one sample sequenced in a study of shared clonotypes between healthy human individuals. TCRdb keeps only in-frame clones here, not all; method: immunoSEQ multiplex PCR. The data hold some 1 million clones, with 70% to 80% observed a single time. The sample taken for sequencing was memory CD4+ T cells sorted from blood. As to subset: CD45RA-negative fraction. The origin of the receptors is a man younger than 35 in good health.

Ten or more counts support this clone. The V gene is TRBV7-2, the J gene TRBJ1-6; D unresolved. This CDR3 has 15 amino acids. Per the germline V gene, CDR1 is SGHTA and CDR2 is FQGNSA. The ends were cut back, 5 bases at V and 4 bases at J, with 12 bases in the middle. CDR3 residues: CASSARTEYNSPLHF. CDR3 bases: TGTGCCAGCAGCGCCCGGACGGAATATAATTCACCCCTCCACTTT.

The J gene is TRBJ1-2, the V gene TRBV28, with no clear D. CDR1 and CDR2 from the germline V gene are MDHEN and SYDVKM. The CDR3 extends over 11 amino acids. The V end was cut by 2 bases, the J end by 6 bases, with 4 bases between. Written as DNA, the CDR3 is TGTGCCAGCAGTTTAGTGCATGGCTACACCTTC. Translation: CASSLVHGYTF.

In DNA, the CDR3 is TGTGCCAGCAGAGGGCTAGACACGCAGTATTTT. Its protein is CASRGLDTQYF. The rearrangement links TRBV6-5 to TRBJ2-3; D is ambiguous. The V end lost 6 bases, the J end lost 9 bases, and 10 bases lay between the germline ends. The CDR3 sequence is 11 residues long. Germline CDR1 reads MNHEY; CDR2 reads SVGAGI.

CDR3 coding DNA: TGTGCCAGCAGTGAAGGTCGGGGTGAAAAACTGTTTTTT. As protein: CASSEGRGEKLFF. The V call is TRBV6-1, the J call TRBJ1-4; unclear D gene. Germline assignment: CDR1 MNHNS and CDR2 SASEGT. V lost 1 base, J lost 7 bases, and 7 bases lay in between. The CDR3 runs to 13 residues.

This rearrangement joins TRBV10-3 to TRBJ2-1; perhaps TRBD2 as D (6 bases). The germline gives CDR1 ENHRY, CDR2 SYGVKD. The CDR3 runs to 16 residues. V was trimmed by 7 bases and J by 8 bases, leaving 24 bases between them. The CDR3 reads CAINGGGVGGRDEQFF. In nucleotides, the CDR3 is TGTGCCATCAACGGAGGAGGGGTTGGGGGTCGAGATGAGCAGTTCTTC.

The chain recombines TRBV4-1 with TRBJ2-7; D possibly matches TRBD1 or TRBD2 (6 bases each). In germline, CDR1 is MGHRA, CDR2 YSYEKL. With 4 bases removed from V and 0 bases from J, the gap between germline ends came to 13 bases. The CDR3 length is 15 residues. The CDR3 reads CASSRSEGGSYEQYF. CDR3 DNA: TGCGCCAGCAGCCGCTCAGAGGGGGGCTCCTACGAGCAGTACTTC.

This clone was observed a single time. This sequence joins TRBV5-1 and TRBJ2-7; D not certain. The CDR3 extends over 15 amino acids. Germline CDR1 and CDR2: SGHRS and YFSETQ. V lost 0 bases to trimming and J lost 6 bases, with 16 bases between them. CDR3 in amino acids: CASSLEGLSLGEQYF. CDR3 bases: TGCGCCAGCAGCTTGGAAGGCCTCTCTTTGGGCGAGCAGTACTTC. Combining the CDR3 with reference TRBV5-1 and TRBJ2-7 gives the whole variable domain KAGVTQTPRYLIKTRGQQVTLSCSPISGHRSVSWYQQTPGQGLQFLFEYFSETQRNKGNFPGRFSGRQFSNSRSEMNVSTLELGDSALYLCASSLEGLSLGEQYFGPGTRLTVT.

This clone came up once. The CDR3 spells CASSYSQSSSGNTIYF. The CDR3 coding sequence is TGTGCCAGCAGTTACTCGCAAAGTAGCTCTGGAAACACCATATATTTT. The chain employs TRBV6-5 and TRBJ1-3; D call uncertain. The germline V gene encodes CDR1 MNHEY and CDR2 SVGAGI. This CDR3 is 16 amino acids long. Trimming cost V 0 bases and J 0 bases, with 9 bases left between them.

The CDR3 coding sequence is TGTGCCAGTAGTGGGCCGCAGGGGGCGGTCGGGGGCTACACCTTC. Its protein product is CASSGPQGAVGGYTF. The gene calls are TRBV19 and TRBJ1-2; 8 bases line up with TRBD1. The germline V gene has CDR1 LNHDA and CDR2 SQIVND (reference sequence). J was trimmed by 8 bases and V by 5 bases; bases with no gene match: 13. This CDR3 region has 15 residues.

V and J are TRBV7-3 and TRBJ2-3; tentative D call: TRBD1 (5 bases). The germline V gene encodes CDR1 SGHTA and CDR2 FQGTGA. The germline V and J ends were trimmed by 5 bases and 0 bases, with 12 bases remaining between them. The CDR3 consists of 15 residues. Written as DNA, the CDR3 is TGTGCCAGCAGCGCAACAGGTACAAGCACAGATACGCAGTATTTT. This translates into CASSATGTSTDTQYF.

A single count supports this clone. J is TRBJ1-2 and V is TRBV28; D might be TRBD1 (5 bases). The ends were cut back, 3 bases at V and 3 bases at J, with 17 bases in the middle. Germline lookup yields CDR1 MDHEN and CDR2 SYDVKM. The CDR3 length is 16 residues. CDR3 coding DNA: TGTGCCAGCAGTTTGGGCCTCGGATGGGGCGACTATGGCTACACCTTC. Translation gives CASSLGLGWGDYGYTF.

This clone showed up just a few times. The rearrangement uses TRBV5-4 and TRBJ2-1; D is possibly TRBD1 (6 bases). Germline lookup yields CDR1 SGHNT and CDR2 YYREEE (reference sequence). This CDR3 has 16 residues. Deletions cut 0 bases from V and 9 bases from J, with 19 bases between. DNA for the CDR3: TGTGCCAGCAGCTTGGGCATGGGGGCTAGGGGCGGTGAGCAGTTCTTC. Its protein is CASSLGMGARGGEQFF.

The table lists this clone with a few counts. This chain connects TRBV7-8 to TRBJ2-7, with no clear D. Trimming took off 2 bases at V and 0 bases at J, with 8 bases between the two ends. Per the germline V gene, CDR1 is SGHVS and CDR2 is FQNEAQ. The CDR3 is 14 amino acids. Written as DNA, the CDR3 is TGTGCCAGCAGCTTACCCGGCTACTCCTACGAGCAGTACTTC. It yields the protein CASSLPGYSYEQYF.

The chain joins TRBV27 to TRBJ2-1; 9 nucleotides align to TRBD2. This CDR3 is built from 14 residues. J lost 9 bases, V lost 0 bases, and 3 bases had no gene match. The germline CDR1 and CDR2 sequences are MNHEY and SMNVEV (reference sequence). CDR3 DNA: TGTGCCAGCAGTTTATCGAGACTAGCGGTTGAGCAGTTCTTC. It codes for CASSLSRLAVEQFF.

This clone was seen just once. The chain employs TRBV4-1 and TRBJ1-5; tentative D call: TRBD1 (6 bases). Trimming removed 1 base at V and 3 bases at J, with 13 bases between. CDR3 size: 16 residues. The germline V gene has CDR1 MGHRA and CDR2 YSYEKL. The CDR3 region is CASSQGVTGLNQPQHF. The CDR3 coding sequence is TGCGCCAGCAGCCAAGGGGTGACAGGACTCAATCAGCCCCAGCATTTT.

This clone was seen only once. The V call is TRBV4-3, the J call TRBJ2-1; maybe TRBD1 (5 bases). This CDR3 region has 15 residues. Between the trimmed V and J ends, which lost 4 bases and 7 bases, there was a span of 17 bases. Germline loops: CDR1 LGHNA, CDR2 YSLEER. Here the CDR3 reads CASSPDVSGKNEQFF. The DNA of the CDR3 is TGCGCCAGCAGCCCAGATGTGTCAGGGAAGAATGAGCAGTTCTTC.

The V gene is TRBV23-1, the J gene TRBJ2-2; 7 bases align to TRBD1. TRBV23-1 is an ORF, with its function uncertain. With V trimmed by 2 bases and J by 5 bases, 8 bases remained unmatched. This CDR3 region has 16 residues. The chain's CDR3 is CASSQTQGVPTGELFF. For the CDR3, the DNA is TGCGCCAGCAGTCAAACCCAGGGGGTCCCGACCGGGGAGCTGTTTTTT.

The J gene is TRBJ2-6, the V gene TRBV2, with D possibly matching TRBD2 (6 bases). Germline CDR1 and CDR2: SNHLY and FYNNEI. The ends were cut back, 11 bases at V and 1 base at J, with 6 bases in the middle. The CDR3 has 12 residues. The CDR3 nucleotides are TGTGCCGGAGGGTCTGGGGCCAACGTCCTGACTTTC. Translated, it gives CAGGSGANVLTF.

This chain joins TRBV5-4 and TRBJ2-6; TRBD1 matches 10 bases. Germline lookup yields CDR1 SGHNT and CDR2 YYREEE (reference sequence). With 3 bases clipped from V and 0 bases from J, the junction kept 6 bases outside the gene matches. This CDR3 contains 18 residues. This CDR3 is CASSSPTGGNSGANVLTF. The CDR3 DNA is TGTGCCAGCAGCTCGCCGACAGGGGGCAACTCTGGGGCCAACGTCCTGACTTTC.

This chain uses TRBV27 with TRBJ1-3; 7 nucleotides agree with TRBD1. The germline gives CDR1 MNHEY, CDR2 SMNVEV (reference sequence). The CDR3 is made up of 17 amino acids. The V segment lost 0 bases and the J segment 0 bases; nucleotides outside the gene matches: 5. This CDR3 reads CASSLSGTASSGNTIYF. The CDR3 nucleotides read TGTGCCAGCAGTTTATCGGGGACAGCGAGCTCTGGAAACACCATATATTTT.